Shown below are 10 T cell receptor beta chains from a single sample sequenced in a study of T cells expressing NK-cell markers. TCRdb reprocessed the 5' RACE reads, with one entry per CDR3 protein and no DNA. This sample's table has 350,000 to 400,000 distinct CDR3 sequences. The sample taken for sequencing was blood T cells: a sorted CD56 or NKG2C T cell subset, CD4+ or CD8+ T cells, or bulk PBMC T cells (not recorded which). These TCRs come from a woman aged 45-60 years in good health.

The J gene is TRBJ2-2, the V gene TRBV7-8; TCRdb selects TRBD1, and the lack of DNA leaves this call unchecked. The CDR3 sequence is 13 residues long. Germline CDR1 SGHVS, CDR2 FQNEAQ. The CDR3 protein is CATTGSGTGELFF.

The J gene is TRBJ1-5, the V gene TRBV6-1. The CDR3 is 15 amino acids. Germline V gene lookup returns CDR1 MNHNS and CDR2 SASEGT. CDR3: CASSERGFGDQPQHF.

The CDR3 sequence: CASSPPTRTGEKLFF. The chain links TRBV18 to TRBJ1-4; the TRBD1 assignment by TCRdb is unverifiable without DNA. Germline-derived CDR1 and CDR2 are KGHSH and LQKENI. The CDR3 is made up of 15 amino acids.

Here the CDR3 reads CATSRVVAGELFF. The chain recombines TRBV15 with TRBJ2-2. Looked up from germline, CDR1 is LNHNV and CDR2 is YYDKDF (reference sequence). The CDR3 runs 13 residues.

The chain links TRBV4-1 to TRBJ1-1; the TCRdb call, TRBD1, lacks DNA for checking. CDR1 is MGHRA and CDR2 is YSYEKL in the germline V gene. The CDR3 loop spans 14 amino acids. CDR3 loop: CASSQGLGVAEAFF.

CDR3: CSARDLTGPDYNEQFF. The V call is TRBV20-1, the J call TRBJ2-1; TCRdb's D gene call, TRBD1, goes unchecked for lack of DNA. The CDR3 runs 16 residues. Per the germline V gene, CDR1 is DFQATT and CDR2 is SNEGSKA (reference sequence).

V gene TRBV4-1 combines with J gene TRBJ2-1; TCRdb's D gene call, TRBD2, goes unchecked for lack of DNA. This CDR3 has 18 residues. The V gene's germline CDR1 is MGHRA and CDR2 YSYEKL. The CDR3 loop reads CASSQSSQAGGSPHEQFF.

CDR3 sequence: CASSLRTVDGYTF. The V gene is TRBV11-3, the J gene TRBJ1-2; TCRdb designates TRBD1, a call that cannot be tested without DNA. CDR3 length equals 13 residues. Germline CDR1 and CDR2: SGHNT and YENEEA.

V is TRBV9 and J is TRBJ1-1. This CDR3 contains 14 residues. Germline-derived CDR1 and CDR2 are SGDLS and YYNGEE. The CDR3 sequence is CASSVVSLNTEAFF.

The V call is TRBV10-3, the J call TRBJ2-2; the TCRdb call, TRBD2, lacks DNA for checking. CDR1 is ENHRY and CDR2 is SYGVKD in the germline V gene. The CDR3 is made up of 15 amino acids. The CDR3 region is CAIKAGTYNTGELFF.